Listed below are T cell receptor beta chains from one sample, sequenced in a study of T-cell memory formation after mild COVID-19. TCRdb independently ran MiXCR on the 5' RACE reads; one entry per CDR3 protein. The profile shows around 140,000 distinct CDR3 sequences, 20% to 25% of them singletons. Sample: PBMCs or a T cell subset sorted from them (not recorded which). The receptors stem from an adult woman who had mild COVID-19 (a few samples of this study predate the infection). Cell type and time point are not known. Both conserved end residues are part of each CDR3. The D gene is left open where the match is weak. Some rows mark clone size as missing; the rest say once, few, many or name a class of expanded clone.

cdr3_length	clone_size	v_call	d_call	j_call	cdr3_nt	cdr3_aa
15	NA	TRBV20-1	TRBD2	TRBJ2-7	TGCAGTGCTAGAGATCAAGGACTAGCGGGAAGCGAGCAGTACTTC	CSARDQGLAGSEQYF
15	few	TRBV9	NA	TRBJ2-1	TGTGCCAGCAGCTTGGAGGGGTTCCCCTACAATGAGCAGTTCTTC	CASSLEGFPYNEQFF
11	NA	TRBV12-3/TRBV12-4	NA	TRBJ2-3	TGTGCCAGCACCCGGACAGATACGCAGTATTTT	CASTRTDTQYF
14	few	TRBV29-1	TRBD2	TRBJ2-5	TGCAGCGTGGGACTAGCGCTTCAAACGGAGACCCAGTACTTC	CSVGLALQTETQYF
15	few	TRBV12-3/TRBV12-4	NA	TRBJ1-1	TGTGCCAGCAGTCCCTGGACAGTTATGAACACTGAAGCTTTCTTT	CASSPWTVMNTEAFF
14	NA	TRBV29-1	TRBD1	TRBJ2-3	TGCAGCGCCTTTGGGACAGGGGGAAGCGGTACGCAGTATTTT	CSAFGTGGSGTQYF
14	NA	TRBV9	NA	TRBJ2-2	TGTGCCAGCATGGTCTCCGTGAACACCGGGGAGCTGTTTTTT	CASMVSVNTGELFF
13	many	TRBV5-1	NA	TRBJ2-7	TGCGCCAGCAGCTTGGCTGGTTCCTACGAGCAGTACTTC	CASSLAGSYEQYF
11	few	TRBV3-1	NA	TRBJ1-1	TGTGCCAGCAGCCAAGGCTCTCGGCTGGTCTTT	CASSQGSRLVF
14	NA	TRBV7-9	NA	TRBJ2-3	TGTGCCAGCACCCCCCCCGTGCTGCGGGATACGCAGTATTTT	CASTPPVLRDTQYF
14	few	TRBV5-1	TRBD1	TRBJ1-1	TGCGCCAGCAGCTTTTGGGGACAGGCCACTGAAGCTTTCTTT	CASSFWGQATEAFF
18	few	TRBV12-3/TRBV12-4	TRBD1	TRBJ1-1	TGTGCCAGCAGTTTTGGACAGGGCAATTATCTGGTGAACACTGAAGCTTTCTTT	CASSFGQGNYLVNTEAFF
16	few	TRBV5-5	NA	TRBJ2-2	TGTGCCAGCAGCTTGTCACAGGGTGTTGACACCGGGGAGCTGTTTTTT	CASSLSQGVDTGELFF
15	few	TRBV24-1	NA	TRBJ1-5	TGTGCCACCAGTGATTCGACCGAGAGCAATCAGCCCCAGCATTTT	CATSDSTESNQPQHF
19	few	TRBV12-3/TRBV12-4	NA	TRBJ2-7	TGTGCCAGCAGTTTGAGTCGGGACCGCCTCCGGGCAGAATTCTCCGAGCAGTACTTC	CASSLSRDRLRAEFSEQYF
14	NA	TRBV5-1	NA	TRBJ1-1	TGCGCCAGCAGCTCCGAGGGGGATGGCACTGAAGCTTTCTTT	CASSSEGDGTEAFF
17	NA	TRBV24-1	TRBD1	TRBJ1-2	TGTGCCACCAGTGATTTGCGGTCAGACAGGGTGAGCGATGGCTACACCTTC	CATSDLRSDRVSDGYTF
16	NA	TRBV4-3	TRBD2	TRBJ2-1	TGCGCCAGCAGCCAAGAATCGAGCGGGAGCTACAATGAGCAGTTCTTC	CASSQESSGSYNEQFF
14	NA	TRBV7-9	TRBD2	TRBJ2-5	TGTGCCAGCAGCTTAGCCGGGGGGGCAGAGACCCAGTACTTC	CASSLAGGAETQYF
12	NA	TRBV7-2	NA	TRBJ2-1	TGTGCCAGCAGCCTGATGGGCAATGAGCAGTTCTTC	CASSLMGNEQFF
14	NA	TRBV5-1	TRBD1	TRBJ2-7	TGCGCCAGTTACAGGGGAGAAACCCCCTACGAGCAGTACTTC	CASYRGETPYEQYF
14	NA	TRBV5-1	NA	TRBJ1-1	TGCGCCAGCAGCATGGAGGTGGCGAACACTGAAGCTTTCTTT	CASSMEVANTEAFF
11	once	TRBV7-2	NA	TRBJ2-1	TGTGCCAGTACCCCCCAGCGGGAGCAGTTCTTC	CASTPQREQFF
13	few	TRBV6-5	NA	TRBJ1-6	TGTGCCAGCACCCCAGGGGTTCCGTCACCCCTCCACTTT	CASTPGVPSPLHF
16	many	TRBV10-3	NA	TRBJ2-2	TGTGCCATCAGTGAGCCGCAGCGGACCGGGACCGGGGAGCTGTTTTTT	CAISEPQRTGTGELFF
14	few	TRBV29-1	NA	TRBJ2-3	TGCAGCGTTGACGACGGTACGGGCACAGATACGCAGTATTTT	CSVDDGTGTDTQYF
15	NA	TRBV4-1	NA	TRBJ2-7	TGCGCCAGCAGCGGAATAGGTCCTCGGTCCTACGAGCAGTACTTC	CASSGIGPRSYEQYF
14	few	TRBV6-2/TRBV6-3	NA	TRBJ2-1	TGTGCCAGCAGTTATAGGCTAGAGGGGGATGAGCAGTTCTTC	CASSYRLEGDEQFF
14	NA	TRBV7-6	TRBD1	TRBJ2-7	TGTGCCAGCAGCCCGCTCCAGGGGGCGTACGAGCAGTACTTC	CASSPLQGAYEQYF
12	NA	TRBV5-1	NA	TRBJ2-7	TGCGCCAGCAGCTTGGTACGGGGCGAGCAGTACTTC	CASSLVRGEQYF
14	NA	TRBV12-3/TRBV12-4	TRBD1	TRBJ1-2	TGTGCCAGCAGTTCGACAGGGGCTAACTATGGCTACACCTTC	CASSSTGANYGYTF
15	few	TRBV11-2	NA	TRBJ2-2	TGTGCCAGCAGCCCCGAGGGGGTAAACACCGGGGAGCTGTTTTTT	CASSPEGVNTGELFF
15	few	TRBV7-9	NA	TRBJ2-3	TGTGCCAGCAGCTCGCAAAGTAGACTACTAGATACGCAGTATTTT	CASSSQSRLLDTQYF
14	NA	TRBV7-9	NA	TRBJ2-7	TGTGCCAGCAGCTCTCCGCTCCACTCCTACGAGCAGTACTTC	CASSSPLHSYEQYF
15	few	TRBV9	NA	TRBJ2-3	TGTGCCAGCAGCGTAGGGGGGGTTGGCACAGATACGCAGTATTTT	CASSVGGVGTDTQYF
13	NA	TRBV11-3	TRBD1	TRBJ2-5	TGTGCCAGCAGCCCCAGGGGGCGAGAGACCCAGTACTTC	CASSPRGRETQYF
12	NA	TRBV29-1	NA	TRBJ1-1	TGCAGCGTTGATGGCGGGCTGCCTGAAGCTTTCTTT	CSVDGGLPEAFF
12	NA	TRBV4-2	NA	TRBJ2-1	TGTGCTACCTCCAGGGTAGGCAATGAGCAGTTCTTC	CATSRVGNEQFF
15	many	TRBV14	TRBD1	TRBJ2-7	TGTGCCAGCAGCCGTCCGGGACAGGGATACTACGAGCAGTACTTC	CASSRPGQGYYEQYF
19	NA	TRBV12-3/TRBV12-4	TRBD2	TRBJ2-4	TGTGCCAGCAGTTTCGGAGGGGTAGTGACTAGCGGCGCCAAAAACATTCAGTACTTC	CASSFGGVVTSGAKNIQYF
13	few	TRBV6-5	NA	TRBJ1-5	TGTGCCAGCAGTTATACAGTAGATCAGCCCCAGCATTTT	CASSYTVDQPQHF